A selection of T cell receptor beta chains follows, all from one sample in a study of low-dose radiotherapy and immunotherapy resistance in tumors. TCRdb processed the reads anew with MiXCR; each CDR3 protein has one entry. The sample contains about 82,000 distinct CDR3 sequences, 15% to 20% of which appear only once. The sequences come from PBMCs, collected before treatment. The source of these receptors is a male donor with prostate cancer. CDR3s leave out the opening cysteine and the closing phenylalanine or tryptophan. The D gene is left open where the match is weak. Expanded clones get a size class; other rows say once, few or many, or leave the size out.

D: TRBD1; J: TRBJ2-7; size: many; V: TRBV3-1; CDR3: ASSQADRGSYEQY
D: TRBD2; J: TRBJ2-3; size: many; V: TRBV28; CDR3: ASSLVSAGGFADTQY
D: NA; J: TRBJ1-1; size: many; V: TRBV6-6; CDR3: ASSYSPGQRPNTEAF
D: NA; J: TRBJ2-1; size: many; V: TRBV6-5; CDR3: ASSYSQEQF
D: NA; J: TRBJ1-1; size: many; V: TRBV5-1; CDR3: ASSLAANTEAF
D: NA; J: TRBJ1-2; size: many; V: TRBV5-1; CDR3: ASSLATGHYGYT
D: TRBD2; J: TRBJ2-3; size: many; V: TRBV29-1; CDR3: SVAGTSGASTDTQY
D: NA; J: TRBJ2-5; size: NA; V: TRBV21-1; CDR3: ASSKAFEGRETQY
D: TRBD2; J: TRBJ2-3; size: many; V: TRBV20-1; CDR3: SGAPERGLDTQY
D: TRBD2; J: TRBJ2-3; size: many; V: TRBV7-2; CDR3: ASSRSGGADTQY
D: TRBD1; J: TRBJ1-1; size: many; V: TRBV4-1; CDR3: ASSQENRGVFLEAF
D: NA; J: TRBJ2-2; size: many; V: TRBV19; CDR3: ATMLGVSNTGELF
D: TRBD2; J: TRBJ2-1; size: many; V: TRBV10-3; CDR3: AISKGLAGDEQF
D: TRBD1; J: TRBJ1-1; size: many; V: TRBV3-1; CDR3: ASSQGTANTEAF
D: TRBD1; J: TRBJ2-1; size: many; V: TRBV5-1; CDR3: ASYLGGQGKNEQF
D: TRBD2; J: TRBJ2-3; size: many; V: TRBV24-1; CDR3: ATSGLAGGLGTQY
D: NA; J: TRBJ1-5; size: many; V: TRBV28; CDR3: ASSPAGTTLTSNQPQH
D: NA; J: TRBJ2-5; size: many; V: TRBV7-2; CDR3: ASSLSKQETQY
D: NA; J: TRBJ2-7; size: many; V: TRBV5-6; CDR3: ASSKTGLGRDEQY
D: TRBD1; J: TRBJ2-3; size: many; V: TRBV5-1; CDR3: ASSFGTGTSSTDTQY
D: NA; J: TRBJ1-1; size: many; V: TRBV7-8; CDR3: ASSIYITRGPEAF
D: NA; J: TRBJ2-2; size: many; V: TRBV5-1; CDR3: ASSPAGQATGELF
D: NA; J: TRBJ1-4; size: NA; V: TRBV7-9; CDR3: ASSSETRMF
D: NA; J: TRBJ2-2; size: many; V: TRBV19; CDR3: ASTPWGHSNTGELF
D: NA; J: TRBJ1-5; size: many; V: TRBV20-1; CDR3: SARDGFGNQPQH
D: TRBD1; J: TRBJ1-1; size: many; V: TRBV14; CDR3: ASSRQGVYTEAF
D: TRBD1; J: TRBJ2-3; size: NA; V: TRBV7-2; CDR3: ASSLGFDRAHTQY
D: NA; J: TRBJ2-2; size: many; V: TRBV5-1; CDR3: ASSLDGGSPGELF
D: NA; J: TRBJ2-1; size: many; V: TRBV5-1; CDR3: ASSSDVGYNEQF
D: TRBD2; J: TRBJ2-5; size: many; V: TRBV7-2; CDR3: ASSVEGLAGGQTQY
D: NA; J: TRBJ1-1; size: many; V: TRBV30; CDR3: AWSTPHRVSTEAF
D: TRBD1; J: TRBJ1-1; size: many; V: TRBV6-2/TRBV6-3; CDR3: ASSDLGQVEAF
D: NA; J: TRBJ2-2; size: many; V: TRBV18; CDR3: ATKSQFSFIQNQFNTGELF
D: NA; J: TRBJ2-1; size: NA; V: TRBV24-1; CDR3: ATSDLVASSDSYNEQF
D: NA; J: TRBJ2-2; size: many; V: TRBV7-2; CDR3: ASSLAEVGRTNTGELF
D: NA; J: TRBJ1-2; size: many; V: TRBV6-8; CDR3: ASSYSKPLKASYGYT
D: NA; J: TRBJ2-7; size: many; V: TRBV20-1; CDR3: SAKLPGHVYEQY
D: TRBD1; J: TRBJ2-7; size: many; V: TRBV2; CDR3: ASSLRTGTYEQY
D: TRBD1; J: TRBJ1-2; size: many; V: TRBV7-8; CDR3: ASSLDDRGSNGYT
D: NA; J: TRBJ2-4; size: many; V: TRBV20-1; CDR3: STDDAENIQY
D: NA; J: TRBJ1-2; size: many; V: TRBV15; CDR3: ATSRGASTYGYT
D: TRBD1; J: TRBJ2-5; size: many; V: TRBV7-9; CDR3: ASLRDSQETQY
D: NA; J: TRBJ2-7; size: many; V: TRBV20-1; CDR3: SARDGESSYEQY
D: TRBD2; J: TRBJ2-2; size: many; V: TRBV10-2; CDR3: ASSESPSGNTGELF
D: TRBD2; J: TRBJ2-1; size: few; V: TRBV6-1; CDR3: ASRGTSGSFYNEQF
D: TRBD1; J: TRBJ2-7; size: few; V: TRBV27; CDR3: ASTLRRTGSFSEQY
D: TRBD2; J: TRBJ2-3; size: NA; V: TRBV6-1; CDR3: ATEAGTDTQY